The rows below give T cell receptor beta chains drawn from one sample of a study of technical replicates of blood from a few donors. Method: immunoSEQ multiplex PCR; TCRdb's copy keeps in-frame clones and lacks some. Seen here are more than 65,000 clones, about 97% observed once, and the top ten hold 0.25% to 0.3%. The sequenced sample was T cells isolated from PBMCs. These receptors were collected from a human donor in good health. The CDR3 runs from the conserved cysteine through the conserved F or W. Each record gives: V gene, J gene, clone size, CDR3 length, D gene, CDR3 protein, CDR3 DNA. The D gene is left open where the match is weak. Part of the rows lack a size; the others show once, few, many or a class for expanded clones.

>TRBV7-3|TRBJ2-2|NA|16|TRBD2
CASSLGLAGASGELFF
TGTGCCAGCAGCTTAGGGCTAGCGGGAGCGTCAGGGGAGCTGTTTTTT
>TRBV10-1|TRBJ2-1|NA|15|TRBD2
CASSGGLAGGIEQFF
TGCGCCAGCAGTGGCGGACTAGCGGGAGGTATTGAGCAGTTCTTC
>TRBV7-9|TRBJ2-1|NA|14|TRBD2
CASSLAGGYNEQFF
TGTGCCAGTAGCCTAGCGGGAGGTTACAATGAGCAGTTCTTC
>TRBV2|TRBJ1-3|NA|18|TRBD1
CASRHQTGGPSSGNTIYF
TGTGCCAGCAGACATCAAACAGGGGGCCCGAGCTCTGGAAACACCATATATTTT
>TRBV7-2|TRBJ2-2|NA|14|NA
CASSLGWRTGELFF
TGTGCCAGCAGCTTAGGTTGGAGGACCGGGGAGCTGTTTTTT
>TRBV19|TRBJ2-6|once|17|TRBD2
CASSVASGDAGANVLTF
TGTGCCAGTAGTGTGGCTAGCGGGGACGCGGGGGCCAACGTCCTGACTTTC
>TRBV2|TRBJ2-1|NA|13|TRBD2
CATKTREYNEQFF
TGTGCCACCAAGACGCGGGAGTACAATGAGCAGTTCTTC
>TRBV7-2|TRBJ2-7|NA|15|TRBD2
CASSLLSSGSYEQYF
TGTGCCAGCAGCTTGTTATCTAGCGGGTCCTACGAGCAGTACTTC
>TRBV7-3|TRBJ2-1|NA|17|TRBD2
CASSPSPAGGHSNEQFF
TGTGCCAGCAGCCCAAGCCCAGCGGGAGGGCATTCCAATGAGCAGTTCTTC
>TRBV6-5|TRBJ2-5|NA|11|NA
CASSDGSTQYF
TGTGCCAGCAGCGACGGGTCGACCCAGTACTTC
>TRBV5-6|TRBJ1-5|NA|12|NA
CASSLGAQPQHF
TGTGCCAGCAGCTTGGGGGCTCAGCCCCAGCATTTT
>TRBV6-5|TRBJ1-1|few|12|NA
CASSYGPTEAFF
TGTGCCAGCAGTTACGGGCCCACTGAAGCTTTCTTT
>TRBV10-2|TRBJ1-3|once|15|NA
CASSVEGVSGNTIYF
TGCGCCAGCAGTGTTGAGGGTGTCTCTGGAAACACCATATATTTT
>TRBV7-9|TRBJ1-1|NA|15|NA
CASSLIGVRDTEAFF
TGTGCCAGCAGCTTAATAGGGGTTAGAGACACTGAAGCTTTCTTT
>TRBV6-5|TRBJ1-1|NA|14|TRBD1
CASKTGGMNTEAFF
TGTGCCAGCAAGACAGGGGGCATGAACACTGAAGCTTTCTTT
>TRBV11-3|TRBJ2-1|NA|16|TRBD2
CASSNRAGVGYNEQFF
TGTGCCAGCAGCAATCGGGCGGGAGTCGGCTACAATGAGCAGTTCTTC
>TRBV10-3|TRBJ2-7|NA|15|TRBD1
CAISDGGQGFYEQYF
TGTGCCATCAGTGACGGGGGACAGGGATTTTACGAGCAGTACTTC
>TRBV19|TRBJ1-4|NA|14|TRBD1
CASSIDRGSEKLFF
TGTGCCAGTAGTATCGACAGGGGGAGCGAAAAACTGTTTTTT
>TRBV7-9|TRBJ1-4|NA|17|TRBD1
CASSLEQGVTTNEKLFF
TGTGCCAGCAGCTTAGAACAGGGGGTTACGACTAATGAAAAACTGTTTTTT
>TRBV29-1|TRBJ1-2|NA|11|NA
CSVEDVRGYTF
TGCAGCGTTGAGGATGTCAGGGGCTACACCTTC
>TRBV11-3|TRBJ2-7|NA|16|NA
CASSLYRTKLSYEQYF
TGTGCCAGCAGCCTATACCGGACAAAGCTTAGCTACGAGCAGTACTTC
>TRBV30|TRBJ1-1|NA|14|NA
CAWSVGPPRTEAFF
TGTGCCTGGAGTGTGGGGCCGCCAAGAACTGAAGCTTTCTTT
>TRBV7-9|TRBJ2-2|once|19|TRBD2
CASSLVQLAGVIHTGELFF
TGTGCCAGCAGCTTAGTACAGCTAGCGGGAGTAATTCACACCGGGGAGCTGTTTTTT
>TRBV9|TRBJ2-2|NA|11|NA
CASRRTGELFF
TGTGCCAGCAGGAGGACTGGGGAGCTGTTTTTT
>TRBV5-4|TRBJ2-1|NA|19|TRBD2
CASSLAPSGFPTLYNEQFF
TGTGCCAGCAGCTTGGCCCCTAGCGGGTTCCCAACACTCTACAATGAGCAGTTCTTC
>TRBV10-3|TRBJ2-1|NA|13|TRBD2
CAIQAGGTHEQFF
TGTGCCATCCAGGCGGGAGGGACCCATGAGCAGTTCTTC
>TRBV29-1|TRBJ1-1|NA|13|NA
CSVGFSLRGEAFF
TGCAGCGTTGGATTCTCCCTTAGGGGTGAAGCTTTCTTT